This T cell receptor beta chain is from a study of cytomegalovirus exposure and HLA in healthy donors. The PCR employed 60 Vbeta primers together with 13 Jbeta primers. The assay was immunoSEQ multiplex PCR, and TCRdb's table has in-frame clones only and misses some. This sample has some 150,000 clones, with roughly three quarters found just once. Concerning this clone: Its matching antigen is unknown.

Trimming took 7 bases from V and 3 from J; bases not matched to a gene: 12. There are 16 residues in the CDR3. CDR1 and CDR2 (germline): SNHLY, FYNNEI. Whole-study findings and limits: There were over 150 TCR beta chains listed as cytomegalovirus-associated.

The V and J genes are TRBV2 and TRBJ2-7; 10 bases match TRBD1. What was sequenced was PBMCs. The clonotype originates from a human donor in good health. CDR3 residues: CASTLSRGQGSYEQYF. DNA for the CDR3: TGTGCCAGCACTCTTAGTAGGGGACAGGGGAGCTACGAGCAGTACTTC. The entire variable domain, with the rest obtained from reference TRBV2 and TRBJ2-7, is as follows: EPEVTQTPSHQVTQMGQEVILRCVPISNHLYFYWYRQILGQKVEFLVSFYNNEISEKSEIFDDQFSVERPDGSNFTLKIRSTKLEDSAMYFCASTLSRGQGSYEQYFGPGTRLTVT.